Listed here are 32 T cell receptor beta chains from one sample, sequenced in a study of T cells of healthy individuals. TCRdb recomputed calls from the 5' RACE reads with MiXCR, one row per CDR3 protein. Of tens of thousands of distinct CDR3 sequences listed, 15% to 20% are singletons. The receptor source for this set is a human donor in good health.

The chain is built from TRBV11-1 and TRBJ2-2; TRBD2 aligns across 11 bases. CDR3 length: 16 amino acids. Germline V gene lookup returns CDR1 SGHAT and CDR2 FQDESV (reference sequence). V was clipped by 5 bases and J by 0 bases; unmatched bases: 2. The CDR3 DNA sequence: TGTGCCAGCAGCAGACTAGCGGGGACGAACACCGGGGAGCTGTTTTTT. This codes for CASSRLAGTNTGELFF.

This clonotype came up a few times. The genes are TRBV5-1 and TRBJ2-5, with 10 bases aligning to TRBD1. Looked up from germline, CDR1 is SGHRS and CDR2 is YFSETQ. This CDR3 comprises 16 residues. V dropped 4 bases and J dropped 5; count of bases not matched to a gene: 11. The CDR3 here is CASSLRQGAREETQYF. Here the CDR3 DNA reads TGCGCCAGCAGCCTCCGACAGGGGGCAAGGGAGGAGACCCAGTACTTC. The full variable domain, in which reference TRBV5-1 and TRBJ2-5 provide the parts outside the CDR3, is KAGVTQTPRYLIKTRGQQVTLSCSPISGHRSVSWYQQTPGQGLQFLFEYFSETQRNKGNFPGRFSGRQFSNSRSEMNVSTLELGDSALYLCASSLRQGAREETQYFGPGTRLLVL.

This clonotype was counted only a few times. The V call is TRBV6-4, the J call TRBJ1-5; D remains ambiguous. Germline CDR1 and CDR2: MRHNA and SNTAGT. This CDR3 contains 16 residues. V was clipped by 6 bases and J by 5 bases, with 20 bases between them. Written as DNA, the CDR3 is TGTGCCAGCAGGGAATTATCTGAAGGAGGAGATCAGCCCCAGCATTTT. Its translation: CASRELSEGGDQPQHF.

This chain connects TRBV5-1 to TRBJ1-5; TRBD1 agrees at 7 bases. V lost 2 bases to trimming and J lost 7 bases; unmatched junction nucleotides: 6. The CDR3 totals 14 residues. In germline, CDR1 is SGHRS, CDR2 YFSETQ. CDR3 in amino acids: CASSFQGEGQPQHF. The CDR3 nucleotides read TGCGCCAGCAGCTTTCAGGGGGAGGGACAGCCCCAGCATTTT.

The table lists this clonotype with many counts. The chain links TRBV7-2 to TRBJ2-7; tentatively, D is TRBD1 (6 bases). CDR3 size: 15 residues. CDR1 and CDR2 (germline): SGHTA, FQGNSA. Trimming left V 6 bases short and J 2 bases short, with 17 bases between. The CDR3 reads CASSSKIPGAYEQYF. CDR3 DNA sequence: TGTGCCAGCAGTTCAAAGATCCCAGGGGCCTACGAGCAGTACTTC. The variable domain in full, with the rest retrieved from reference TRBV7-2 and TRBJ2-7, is GAGVSQSPSNKVTEKGKDVELRCDPISGHTALYWYRQSLGQGLEFLIYFQGNSAPDKSGLPSDRFSAERTGGSVSTLTIQRTQQEDSAVYLCASSSKIPGAYEQYFGPGTRLTVT.

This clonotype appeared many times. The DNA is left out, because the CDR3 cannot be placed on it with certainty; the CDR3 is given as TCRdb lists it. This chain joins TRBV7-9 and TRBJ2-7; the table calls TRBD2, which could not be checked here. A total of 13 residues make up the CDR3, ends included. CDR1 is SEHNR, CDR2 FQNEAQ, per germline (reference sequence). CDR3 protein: CASSTSGAYEQYF.

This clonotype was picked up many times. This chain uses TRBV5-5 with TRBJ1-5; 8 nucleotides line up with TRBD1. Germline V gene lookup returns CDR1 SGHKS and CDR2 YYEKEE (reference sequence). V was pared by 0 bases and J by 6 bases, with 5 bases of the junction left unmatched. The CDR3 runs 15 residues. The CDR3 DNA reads TGTGCCAGCAGCTTGGGACAGGGGAGAGGTCAGCCCCAGCATTTT. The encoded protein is CASSLGQGRGQPQHF.

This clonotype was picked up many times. Here the CDR3 reads CASSLEGYNYGYTF. The CDR3, as DNA: TGCGCCAGCAGCTTGGAGGGCTACAACTATGGCTACACCTTC. The rearrangement uses TRBV5-1 and TRBJ1-2; D remains unclear. In germline, CDR1 is SGHRS, CDR2 YFSETQ. V was shortened by 0 bases and J by 2 bases, with 8 bases between the two germline ends. CDR3 length: 14 amino acids. The entire variable domain, with the rest obtained from reference TRBV5-1 and TRBJ1-2, is as follows: KAGVTQTPRYLIKTRGQQVTLSCSPISGHRSVSWYQQTPGQGLQFLFEYFSETQRNKGNFPGRFSGRQFSNSRSEMNVSTLELGDSALYLCASSLEGYNYGYTFGSGTRLTVV.

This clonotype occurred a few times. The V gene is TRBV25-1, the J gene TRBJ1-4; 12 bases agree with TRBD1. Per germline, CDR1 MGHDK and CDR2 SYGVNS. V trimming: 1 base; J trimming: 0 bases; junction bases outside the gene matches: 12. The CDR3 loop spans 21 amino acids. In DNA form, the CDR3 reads TGTGCCAGCAGTGAATTCGCGGGACAGGGGGCGCCCGCGGCAACTAATGAAAAACTGTTTTTT. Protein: CASSEFAGQGAPAATNEKLFF.

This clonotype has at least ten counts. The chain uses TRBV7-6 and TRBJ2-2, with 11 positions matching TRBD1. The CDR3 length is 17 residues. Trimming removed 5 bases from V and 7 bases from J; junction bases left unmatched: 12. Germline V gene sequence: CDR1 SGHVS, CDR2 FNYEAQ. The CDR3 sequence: CASSGPRGQGAIGELFF. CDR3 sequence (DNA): TGTGCCAGCAGCGGGCCACGCGGACAGGGGGCAATCGGGGAGCTGTTTTTT.

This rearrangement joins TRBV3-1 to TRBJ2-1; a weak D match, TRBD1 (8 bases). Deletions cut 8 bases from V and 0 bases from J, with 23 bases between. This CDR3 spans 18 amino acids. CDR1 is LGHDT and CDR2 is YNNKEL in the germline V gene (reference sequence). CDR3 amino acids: CASRTGYSAGSSYNEQFF. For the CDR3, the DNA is TGTGCCAGCCGGACAGGGTACTCAGCGGGGAGCTCCTACAATGAGCAGTTCTTC.

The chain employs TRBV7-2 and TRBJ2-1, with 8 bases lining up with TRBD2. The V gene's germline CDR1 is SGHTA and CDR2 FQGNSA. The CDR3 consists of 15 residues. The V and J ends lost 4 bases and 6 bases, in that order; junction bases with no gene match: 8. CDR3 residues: CASSSEAGVINEQFF. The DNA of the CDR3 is TGTGCCAGCAGCTCTGAAGCGGGAGTGATCAATGAGCAGTTCTTC.

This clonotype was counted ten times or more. The CDR3 loop reads CASSLMGRPDQPQHF. CDR3 DNA: TGTGCCAGCAGTCTCATGGGGCGGCCTGATCAGCCCCAGCATTTT. The chain joins TRBV27 to TRBJ1-5, with D tentatively TRBD1 (5 bases). Trimming took off 5 bases at V and 5 bases at J, with 16 bases between the two ends. There are 15 residues in the CDR3. Germline CDR1 and CDR2: MNHEY and SMNVEV (reference sequence).

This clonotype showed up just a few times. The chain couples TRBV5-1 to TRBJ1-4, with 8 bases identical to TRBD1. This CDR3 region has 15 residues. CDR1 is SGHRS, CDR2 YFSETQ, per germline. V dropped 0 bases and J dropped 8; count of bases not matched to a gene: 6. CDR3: CASSLGTGSGEKLFF. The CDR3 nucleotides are TGCGCCAGCAGCTTGGGGACAGGGTCGGGAGAAAAACTGTTTTTT.

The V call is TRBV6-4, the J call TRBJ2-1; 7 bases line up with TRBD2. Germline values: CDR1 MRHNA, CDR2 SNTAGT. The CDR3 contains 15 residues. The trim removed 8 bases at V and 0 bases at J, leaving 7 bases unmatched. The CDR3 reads CASGPTGGSYNEQFF. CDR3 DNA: TGTGCCAGCGGCCCCACGGGGGGCTCCTACAATGAGCAGTTCTTC.

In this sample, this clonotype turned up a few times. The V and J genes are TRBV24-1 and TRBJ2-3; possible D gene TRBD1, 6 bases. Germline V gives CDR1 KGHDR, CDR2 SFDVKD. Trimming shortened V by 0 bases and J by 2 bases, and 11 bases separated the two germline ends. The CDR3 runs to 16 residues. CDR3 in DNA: TGTGCCACCAGTGATTTGGCCGGACAGAACACAGATACGCAGTATTTT. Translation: CATSDLAGQNTDTQYF.

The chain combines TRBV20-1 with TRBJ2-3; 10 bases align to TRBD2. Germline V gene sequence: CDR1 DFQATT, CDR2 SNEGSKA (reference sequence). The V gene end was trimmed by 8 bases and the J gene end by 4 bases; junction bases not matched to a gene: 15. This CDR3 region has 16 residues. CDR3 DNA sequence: TGCAGTTGCGGTCTAGCGGGAGCCGAGGGTGCAGATACGCAGTATTTT. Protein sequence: CSCGLAGAEGADTQYF.

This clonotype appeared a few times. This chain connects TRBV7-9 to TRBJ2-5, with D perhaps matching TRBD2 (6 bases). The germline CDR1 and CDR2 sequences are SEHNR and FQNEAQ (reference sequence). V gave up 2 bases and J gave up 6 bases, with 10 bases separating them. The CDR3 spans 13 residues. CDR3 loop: CASSLSGGKTQYF. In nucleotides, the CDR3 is TGTGCCAGCAGCTTATCCGGGGGAAAGACCCAGTACTTC.

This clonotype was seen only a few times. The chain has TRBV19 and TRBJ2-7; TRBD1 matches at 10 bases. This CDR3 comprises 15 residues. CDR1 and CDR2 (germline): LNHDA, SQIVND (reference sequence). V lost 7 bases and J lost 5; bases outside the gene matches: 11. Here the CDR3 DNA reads TGTGCCAGTACCGGGCCACGACAGGGGGCCCACGAGCAGTACTTC. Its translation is CASTGPRQGAHEQYF.

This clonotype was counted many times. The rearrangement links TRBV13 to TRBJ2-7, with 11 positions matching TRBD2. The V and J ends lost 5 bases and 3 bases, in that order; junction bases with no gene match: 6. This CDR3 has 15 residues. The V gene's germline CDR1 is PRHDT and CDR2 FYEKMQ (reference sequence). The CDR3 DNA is TGTGCCAGCAGCACCGGGACTAGCGGATACTACGAGCAGTACTTC. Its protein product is CASSTGTSGYYEQYF. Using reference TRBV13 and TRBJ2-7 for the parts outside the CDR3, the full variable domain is AAGVIQSPRHLIKEKRETATLKCYPIPRHDTVYWYQQGPGQDPQFLISFYEKMQSDKGSIPDRFSAQQFSDYHSELNMSSLELGDSALYFCASSTGTSGYYEQYFGPGTRLTVT.

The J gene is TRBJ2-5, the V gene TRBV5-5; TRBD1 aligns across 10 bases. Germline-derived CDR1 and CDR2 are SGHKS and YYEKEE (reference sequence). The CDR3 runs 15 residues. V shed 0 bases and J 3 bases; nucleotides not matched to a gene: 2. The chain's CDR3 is CASSLGQGAEETQYF. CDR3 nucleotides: TGTGCCAGCAGCTTGGGACAGGGGGCCGAAGAGACCCAGTACTTC.

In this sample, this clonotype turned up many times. The CDR3 bases are TGTGCCAGCTCACCACTTCAGGGGAGCTCCTACGAGCAGTACTTC. Protein product: CASSPLQGSSYEQYF. V and J are TRBV18 and TRBJ2-7; a possible D gene is TRBD1 (6 bases). Trimming pared 1 base from V and 0 bases from J, leaving 10 bases between. The CDR3 has 15 residues. CDR1 and CDR2 (germline): KGHSH, LQKENI.

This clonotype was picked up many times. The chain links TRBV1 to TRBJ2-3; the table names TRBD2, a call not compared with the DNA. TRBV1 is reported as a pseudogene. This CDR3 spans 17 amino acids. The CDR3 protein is CTSSFGTSGTCEDTQYF. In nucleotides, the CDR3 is TGCACCAGCAGCTTCGGGACTAGCGGGACGTGCGAAGATACGCAGTATTTT.

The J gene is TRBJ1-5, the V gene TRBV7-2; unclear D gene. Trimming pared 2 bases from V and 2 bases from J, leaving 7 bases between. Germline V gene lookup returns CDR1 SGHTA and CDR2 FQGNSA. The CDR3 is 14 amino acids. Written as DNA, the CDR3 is TGTGCCAGCAGCTTAAGGAGGGGCAATCAGCCCCAGCATTTT. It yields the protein CASSLRRGNQPQHF.

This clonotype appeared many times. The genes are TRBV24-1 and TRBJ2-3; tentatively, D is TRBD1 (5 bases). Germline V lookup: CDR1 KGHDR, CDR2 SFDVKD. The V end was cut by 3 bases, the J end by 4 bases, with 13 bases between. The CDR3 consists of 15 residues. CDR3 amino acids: CATSDPSSRADTQYF. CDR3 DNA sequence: TGTGCCACCAGTGATCCGTCAAGCAGGGCAGATACGCAGTATTTT.

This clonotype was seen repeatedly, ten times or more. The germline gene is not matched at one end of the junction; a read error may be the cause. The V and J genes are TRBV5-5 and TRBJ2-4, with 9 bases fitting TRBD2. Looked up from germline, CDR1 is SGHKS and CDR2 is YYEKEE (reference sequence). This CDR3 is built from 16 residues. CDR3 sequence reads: CASSFGTSLAQNIQYF. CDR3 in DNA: TGTGCCAGCAGCTTCGGGACTAGCTTAGCCCAAAACATTCAGTACTTC.

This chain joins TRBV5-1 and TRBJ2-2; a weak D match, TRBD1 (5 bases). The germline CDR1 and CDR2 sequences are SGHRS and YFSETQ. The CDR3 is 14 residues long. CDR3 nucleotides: TGCGCTACCACCCCGCGAAGGGGCACCGGGGAGCTGTTTTTT. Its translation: CATTPRRGTGELFF.

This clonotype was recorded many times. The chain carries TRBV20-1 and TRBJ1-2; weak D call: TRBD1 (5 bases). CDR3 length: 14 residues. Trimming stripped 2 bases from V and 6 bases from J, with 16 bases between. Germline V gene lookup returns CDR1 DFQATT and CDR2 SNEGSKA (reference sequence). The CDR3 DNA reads TGCAGTGCTAGATCTCAAACCGGGACCCATGGCTACACCTTC. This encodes CSARSQTGTHGYTF.

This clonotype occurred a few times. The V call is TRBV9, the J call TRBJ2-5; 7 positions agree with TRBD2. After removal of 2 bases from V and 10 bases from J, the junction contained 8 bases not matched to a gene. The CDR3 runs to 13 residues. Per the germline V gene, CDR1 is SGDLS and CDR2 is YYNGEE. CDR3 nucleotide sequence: TGTGCCAGCAGCGTTGCGGGGGAGGGCGACCAGTACTTC. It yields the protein CASSVAGEGDQYF.

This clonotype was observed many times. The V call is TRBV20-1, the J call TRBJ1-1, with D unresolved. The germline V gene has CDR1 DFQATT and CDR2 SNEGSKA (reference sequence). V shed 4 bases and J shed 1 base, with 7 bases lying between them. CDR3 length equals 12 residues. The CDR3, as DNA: TGCAGTGCTATCAGAGGGAACACTGAAGCTTTCTTT. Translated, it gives CSAIRGNTEAFF.

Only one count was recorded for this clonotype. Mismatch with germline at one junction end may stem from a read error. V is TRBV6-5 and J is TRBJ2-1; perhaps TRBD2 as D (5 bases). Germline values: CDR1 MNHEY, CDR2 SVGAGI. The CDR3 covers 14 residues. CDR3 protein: CASGYSGSYNEQFF. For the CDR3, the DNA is TGTGCCAGCGGTTACTCGGGAAGTTACAATGAGCAGTTCTTC.

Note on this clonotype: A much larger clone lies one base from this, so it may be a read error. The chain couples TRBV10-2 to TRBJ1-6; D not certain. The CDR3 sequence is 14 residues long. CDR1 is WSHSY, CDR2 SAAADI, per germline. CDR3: CASSGAGSNSPIHF. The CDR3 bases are TGCGCCAGCAGTGGAGCGGGAAGTAATTCACCCATCCACTTT.